This TCR beta chain was identified during a study of molecular identifiers for immune sequencing clone quantification. Findings and caveats of the study: Jurkat TCR RNA that was spiked in from one cell was reportedly detectable among some 980,000 naive cells. In naive cells, under 1% of molecules belonged to clones above 20 RNA copies, against over 97% in effector cells.

MiXCR was run by TCRdb on the PCR reads, yielding one entry per CDR3 protein. Of nearly 650,000 distinct CDR3 sequences detected, about 25% appear once; the ten largest clones hold 0.78%. This CDR3 comprises 14 residues. V was shortened by 5 bases and J by 0 bases, with 11 bases between the two germline ends. Germline V gene lookup returns CDR1 SGHDN and CDR2 FVKESK. In regard to this clonotype: Antigen: not known.

The chain joins TRBV14 to TRBJ2-7; no reliable D call. Sequencing was carried out using naive CD8+ T cells from blood, with Jurkat cell RNA spiked in. Subset given: FACS-sorted CD8+CD4-CCR7+CD45RA+ naive T cells. The TCR sequence derives from a human donor in good health. Some libraries in this study had Jurkat cell RNA spiked in. In DNA, the CDR3 is TGTGCCAGCAGCACGATGGGATTCTCCTACGAGCAGTACTTC. It encodes CASSTMGFSYEQYF.